Sequencing of this T cell receptor beta chain was carried out in a study of neurological immune-mediated disorders. Findings of the study overall: The greatest degree of TCR clonal expansion was observed in HTLV-1-associated myelopathy, with the lowest in multiple sclerosis, below that of healthy controls.

cDNA synthesis was performed by 5'RACE with 10-nucleotide random UMIs. TCRdb passed the 5' RACE reads through MiXCR, listing each CDR3 protein once. The table includes 36,000 or so distinct CDR3 sequences, under 13% detected once. Looked up from germline, CDR1 is SGHTA and CDR2 is FQGNSA. Germline trimming cut 4 bases from V and 3 bases from J; bases unmatched to any gene: 2. The CDR3 has 16 residues. The table lists this clonotype with many counts. The antigen is not known. This sequence was found in a woman between 25 and 40 years old with HTLV-1-associated myelopathy (HAM/TSP). V is TRBV7-2 and J is TRBJ2-2, with 13 bases lining up with TRBD2. The sample consisted of PBMCs. CDR3 nucleotides: TGTGCCAGCAGCTGGACTAGCGGGGGAGACACCGGGGAGCTGTTTTTT. Translated, it gives CASSWTSGGDTGELFF.